The rows below give T cell receptor beta chains drawn from one sample of a study of cytomegalovirus exposure and HLA in healthy donors. Repertoires were generated with immunoSEQ multiplex PCR, while TCRdb's copy carries only in-frame clones and drops some. The profile shows roughly 190,000 clones, over 60% of them singletons. Sequences were obtained from PBMCs. The receptors were sampled from a man aged 30 to 45 in good health and CMV-seropositive. Each CDR3 is given without its conserved first and last residue.

J | V | CDR3
TRBJ2-7 | TRBV4-3 | ASSQEGSGGLEQY
TRBJ1-4 | TRBV9 | ASSVEAGNEKLF
TRBJ2-3 | TRBV9 | ASSVAGGPIDTQY
TRBJ2-5 | TRBV5-1 | ASSLEVGGAAVETQY
TRBJ2-2 | TRBV9 | ASSGGQPGELF
TRBJ2-1 | TRBV11-3 | ASSLEQAGGLHEQF
TRBJ2-1 | TRBV7-9 | ASSTPSGRNSYNEQF
TRBJ1-1 | TRBV6-5 | ASSFTGSPEAF
TRBJ1-4 | TRBV2 | ASSEPGGGPTNEKLF
TRBJ2-7 | TRBV7-9 | ASSLVRGLLHEQY
TRBJ2-1 | TRBV6-5 | ASSSGGRAYNEQF
TRBJ2-7 | TRBV7-9 | ASSRGTGAYEQY
TRBJ1-1 | TRBV19 | ATSSAGRMNTEAF
TRBJ1-1 | TRBV6-1 | ASNRGPTEAF
TRBJ2-1 | TRBV29-1 | SVGREEKQF
TRBJ1-5 | TRBV4-2 | ASSLQGFNQPQH
TRBJ2-7 | TRBV18 | ASSPRQGIYEQY
TRBJ1-4 | TRBV30 | AWGGNRREKLF
TRBJ1-4 | TRBV27 | ASSLSMSPNEKLF
TRBJ2-7 | TRBV11-2 | ASSLGGWFSYEQY
TRBJ2-5 | TRBV5-1 | ASSLDTLPQETQY
TRBJ2-1 | TRBV19 | ASSIASGGTGGKNEQF